The present TCR beta chain was sequenced within a study of blood T cell repertoires in COVID-19. Overall study context: Acute-phase and convalescent COVID-19 samples originated in the United States, Italy and Spain. PBMCs, B-cell-depleted T cells, or T cells were the source of the cDNA or gDNA that made up the material.

Germline V gene data show CDR1 as SGHTA and CDR2 as FQGNSA. The CDR3 is 15 amino acids. Trimming took off 0 bases at V and 5 bases at J, with 12 bases between the two ends. Authors' analysis steps: The assay estimated nucleated cells by amplifying reference gene primers. The method was immunoSEQ multiplex PCR; TCRdb's version includes in-frame clones alone and lacks a portion of them. V, J and clone size were drawn from that table, and D and trimming were deduced from the DNA. The data show 55,000 to 75,000 clones, about 80% seen once. The sample comprised peripheral blood. This TCR came from an elderly man with active COVID-19. The genes are TRBV7-2 and TRBJ2-3, with TRBD2 as a possible D gene (5 bases). The CDR3 reads CASSLAVSRGDTQYF. CDR3 DNA sequence: TGTGCCAGCAGCTTAGCCGTAAGTCGGGGAGATACGCAGTATTTT.